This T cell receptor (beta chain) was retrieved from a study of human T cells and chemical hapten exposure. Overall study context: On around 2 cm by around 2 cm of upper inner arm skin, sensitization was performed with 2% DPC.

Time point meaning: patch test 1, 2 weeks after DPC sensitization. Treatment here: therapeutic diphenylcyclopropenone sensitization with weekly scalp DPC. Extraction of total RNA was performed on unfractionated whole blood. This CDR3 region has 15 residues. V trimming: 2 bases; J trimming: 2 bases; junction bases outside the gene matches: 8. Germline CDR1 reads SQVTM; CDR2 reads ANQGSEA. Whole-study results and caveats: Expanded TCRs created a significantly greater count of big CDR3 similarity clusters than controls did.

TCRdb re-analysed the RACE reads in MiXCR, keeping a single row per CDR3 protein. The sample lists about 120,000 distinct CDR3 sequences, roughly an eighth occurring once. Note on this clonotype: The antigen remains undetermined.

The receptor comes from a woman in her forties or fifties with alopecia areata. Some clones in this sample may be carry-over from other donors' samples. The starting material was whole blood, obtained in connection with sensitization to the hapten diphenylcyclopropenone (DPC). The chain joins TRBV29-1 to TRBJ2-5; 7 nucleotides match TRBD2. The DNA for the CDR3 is TGCAGCGTTGAATCCCCGGGGGGTAGACAAGAGACCCAGTACTTC. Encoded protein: CSVESPGGRQETQYF.